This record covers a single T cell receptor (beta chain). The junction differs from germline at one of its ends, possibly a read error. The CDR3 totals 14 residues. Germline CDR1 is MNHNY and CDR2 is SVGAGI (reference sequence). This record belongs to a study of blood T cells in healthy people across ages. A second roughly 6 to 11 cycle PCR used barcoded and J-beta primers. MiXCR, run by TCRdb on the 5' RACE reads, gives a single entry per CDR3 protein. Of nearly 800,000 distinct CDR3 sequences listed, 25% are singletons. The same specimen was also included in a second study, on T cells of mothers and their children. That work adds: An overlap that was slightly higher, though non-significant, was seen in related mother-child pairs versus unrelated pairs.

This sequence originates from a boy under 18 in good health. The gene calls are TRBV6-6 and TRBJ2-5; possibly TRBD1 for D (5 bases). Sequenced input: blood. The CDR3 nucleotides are TGTGTCAGCAGTTACATCAGGGAACAAGAGACCCAGTACTTC. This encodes CVSSYIREQETQYF.